The rows below give T cell receptor beta chains drawn from one sample of a study of cytomegalovirus exposure and HLA in healthy donors. Repertoires were generated with immunoSEQ multiplex PCR, while TCRdb's copy carries only in-frame clones and drops some. The data hold 150,000 to 200,000 clones, with 84% observed a single time. The specimen sequenced was PBMCs. The receptors come from a young man in good health and CMV-seropositive. The CDR3 runs from the conserved cysteine through the conserved F or W. Each record gives: CDR3 DNA, CDR3 protein, D gene, clone size, V gene, J gene. A D gene is named only where the DNA matches it firmly. The size of a clone is reported for some rows only, either as once, few or many, or as a class for expanded clones.

TGTGCCAGCAGCTTGGATGGGACAGCGGCTGTGGGAGCTTTCTTT	CASSLDGTAAVGAFF	TRBD1	-	TRBV5-5	TRBJ1-1
TGCGCCAGCAGCCAAGATCCGGCATGGGCCGCGGGTAGTGAAAAACTGTTTTTT	CASSQDPAWAAGSEKLFF	-	-	TRBV4-3	TRBJ1-4
TGTGCCAGCAGCTTATCCCAGGGGACGGGAGGCTACACAGATACGCAGTATTTT	CASSLSQGTGGYTDTQYF	-	-	TRBV11-3	TRBJ2-3
TGCGCCAGCCGCCCTAGCGGGGTGTACAATGAGCAGTTCTTC	CASRPSGVYNEQFF	TRBD2	-	TRBV5-1	TRBJ2-1
TGTGCCAGCAGCGGCGATGGGGAGGTTCAGCCCCAGCATTTT	CASSGDGEVQPQHF	-	-	TRBV6-1	TRBJ1-5
TGTGCCAGCAGCTTATTCGGGGATCCCGGCTCCTACGAGCAGTACTTC	CASSLFGDPGSYEQYF	-	-	TRBV7-8	TRBJ2-7
TGTGCCAGCAGCTTAGGCGGGACAGCTGGAAACACCATATATTTT	CASSLGGTAGNTIYF	TRBD1	-	TRBV7-8	TRBJ1-3
TGTGCCAGCAGCTGGCCCGGGACAGGGCGCGAGCAGTACTTC	CASSWPGTGREQYF	TRBD1	-	TRBV5-5	TRBJ2-7
TGCGCCAGCAGTGACCGGGGAGGCAGGGGGCATCCGCAGTACTTC	CASSDRGGRGHPQYF	TRBD1	-	TRBV10-1	TRBJ2-7
TGTGCCAGCAGTGCGCTAGAAAAGCAGTACTTC	CASSALEKQYF	-	-	TRBV2	TRBJ2-7
TGTGCCAGCACTTTGGGCAGGGGGGTTGACGAGCAGTACTTC	CASTLGRGVDEQYF	-	-	TRBV5-8	TRBJ2-7
TGCGCCAGCAGCTTGAGCGGCTCGAACTCACCCCTCCACTTT	CASSLSGSNSPLHF	-	-	TRBV5-1	TRBJ1-6
TGTGCCAGCAGTTCACATTTCCCGAACACCGGGGAGCTGTTTTTT	CASSSHFPNTGELFF	-	-	TRBV28	TRBJ2-2
TGTGCCAGCAGCGTCAGCGGGTCTCGGAGAGGTGTGGCCGGGGAGCTGTTTTTT	CASSVSGSRRGVAGELFF	-	-	TRBV9	TRBJ2-2
TGTGCCAGCAGCCAAGACCGGACTAGCGGGGGTGAGCAGTTCTTC	CASSQDRTSGGEQFF	TRBD2	-	TRBV4-2	TRBJ2-1
TGTGCCAGCGATTTAAGGGCAGACTATGCCACAGATACGCAGTATTTT	CASDLRADYATDTQYF	-	once	TRBV2	TRBJ2-3
TGCGCCAGCAGCTACGGACAGGGGGAGACCCAGTACTTC	CASSYGQGETQYF	TRBD1	-	TRBV4-3	TRBJ2-5
TGTGCCAGCTCTCGACAACAGGGGACAGGGCAGCCCCAGCATTTT	CASSRQQGTGQPQHF	TRBD1	-	TRBV18	TRBJ1-5
TGTGCCAGCAGCGTGACTAGCGGGGCGGTTAATGAGCAGTTCTTC	CASSVTSGAVNEQFF	TRBD2	-	TRBV7-6	TRBJ2-1
TGTGCCAGCAGCTCATTAGGGACATCCTTATACGAGCAGTACTTC	CASSSLGTSLYEQYF	-	once	TRBV7-9	TRBJ2-7
TGCGCCAGCAGCCAAATATACGGGGTCAATCAGCCCCAGCATTTT	CASSQIYGVNQPQHF	-	-	TRBV4-1	TRBJ1-5
TGTGCCAGCAGTTCACTAGCGGGGGGGCCTTACGAGCAGTACTTC	CASSSLAGGPYEQYF	TRBD2	-	TRBV27	TRBJ2-7
TGCGCCAGCAGCTGGGGGACTAGCCCAAGGCGCATTCAGTACTTC	CASSWGTSPRRIQYF	TRBD2	once	TRBV5-1	TRBJ2-4
TGCGCCAGCATATGTCGGTTCTTC	CASICRFF	-	-	TRBV23-1	TRBJ2-1
TGTGCCAGCAGCTTAATGGCTAGCGCTAAAGAGACCCAGTACTTC	CASSLMASAKETQYF	-	-	TRBV7-9	TRBJ2-5
TGCAGCCACAAACCGGGTCTGAGAGGAGCTTTCTTT	CSHKPGLRGAFF	-	-	TRBV29-1	TRBJ1-1
TGTGCCAGCAGTTTCCGGGACAGGGATAAAGCTTTCTTT	CASSFRDRDKAFF	TRBD1	-	TRBV7-2	TRBJ1-1
TGTGCCAGCAGTCCAGGGTCGGATACGCAGTATTTT	CASSPGSDTQYF	-	few	TRBV28	TRBJ2-3
TGTGCCTGGAGAGGGAGGCTCTCCTACAATGAGCAGTTCTTC	CAWRGRLSYNEQFF	-	-	TRBV30	TRBJ2-1
TGCGCCAGCAGCTTCCGGGACAGCCAAGAGACCCAGTACTTC	CASSFRDSQETQYF	TRBD1	-	TRBV5-1	TRBJ2-5
TGTGCCAGTAGAGGGGGAGGGGACGCCGGGGAGCTGTTTTTT	CASRGGGDAGELFF	-	-	TRBV19	TRBJ2-2
TGTGCCAGCAGCCCCATGGGGGAGGACTATGGCTACACCTTC	CASSPMGEDYGYTF	-	-	TRBV28	TRBJ1-2
TGCAGCGTGGGCGGGGGGCATAACAATGAGCAGTTCTTC	CSVGGGHNNEQFF	TRBD2	-	TRBV29-1	TRBJ2-1
TGTGCCAGCAGCCTGGGACAGGGAACTCAGCCCCAGCATTTT	CASSLGQGTQPQHF	TRBD1	-	TRBV6-5	TRBJ1-5
TGTGCCTGGAGTCGGGACAGTCGAGAGCAGTACTTC	CAWSRDSREQYF	TRBD1	few	TRBV30	TRBJ2-7
TGCGCCAGCAGCTCCACAGGGGAATACAATGAGCAGTTCTTC	CASSSTGEYNEQFF	TRBD1	-	TRBV5-1	TRBJ2-1
TGTGCCAGCAGCGAAACCCCCGGTAACGTCTATGGCTACACCTTC	CASSETPGNVYGYTF	-	-	TRBV11-2	TRBJ1-2
TGTGCCAGCAGTTTATTGAGGGAAAGAGAGACCCAGTACTTC	CASSLLRERETQYF	-	-	TRBV28	TRBJ2-5
TGTGCCAGCAGCGTCAGGGGGTCCGAGCAGTACTTC	CASSVRGSEQYF	TRBD1	once	TRBV7-6	TRBJ2-7
TGCGCCAGCAGCCAAGATAGAGACAGCTATAATTCACCCCTCCACTTT	CASSQDRDSYNSPLHF	-	once	TRBV4-3	TRBJ1-6
TGTGGTCCTTTCGATGATGATAGCGGGGGGGCAGATACGCAGTATTTT	CGPFDDDSGGADTQYF	TRBD2	once	TRBV9	TRBJ2-3
TGTGCCAGCAGCTTAACTAGCGGGGGACGAGATACGCAGTATTTT	CASSLTSGGRDTQYF	TRBD2	-	TRBV7-2	TRBJ2-3
TGTGCCAGCAGTTACTCCCGATTAGCGGGGGACTACGAGCAGTACTTC	CASSYSRLAGDYEQYF	TRBD2	-	TRBV6-5	TRBJ2-7
TGTGCCAGCAGCCCTACTCTAGCGGGAGGGAACTACGAGCAGTACTTC	CASSPTLAGGNYEQYF	TRBD2	-	TRBV16	TRBJ2-7
TGTGCCACCTCCGCGGGGCGCCCCTACGAGCAGTACTTC	CATSAGRPYEQYF	-	-	TRBV27	TRBJ2-7
TGTGCCAGCAGCCCCCGGGGAGGAGGCCGGGAGCTGTTTTTT	CASSPRGGGRELFF	-	-	TRBV7-2	TRBJ2-2
TGTGCCAGCAGTTTCCAGGGGGCCTACGAGCAGTACTTC	CASSFQGAYEQYF	TRBD1	-	TRBV28	TRBJ2-7
TGTGCCAGCAGCACTGGACAGGGGGCTGGTCGGGAGCAGTACTTC	CASSTGQGAGREQYF	TRBD1	-	TRBV9	TRBJ2-7
TGCAGCGTTGACAATGTTGCCGGTTACAATGAGCAGTTCTTC	CSVDNVAGYNEQFF	-	once	TRBV29-1	TRBJ2-1
TGTGCCAGCAGCCCAAACCGGGACAGGGGGCACGGCTACACCTTC	CASSPNRDRGHGYTF	TRBD1	-	TRBV5-4	TRBJ1-2
TGCAGCGGGACTAGCGGGGGTGGATACAATGAGCAGTTCTTC	CSGTSGGGYNEQFF	TRBD2	-	TRBV29-1	TRBJ2-1
TGCGCCAGCAGCCAAGATGCGGGAGGATCCTCCTACGAGCAGTACTTC	CASSQDAGGSSYEQYF	TRBD2	-	TRBV4-1	TRBJ2-7
TGTGCCAGCAGCTTAGACCCGGGTGCGGGGATTGCGGGATTCTTC	CASSLDPGAGIAGFF	-	-	TRBV7-2	TRBJ2-1
TGTGCCAGCGGGGCCCTTTCAGTGGGCACCATATATTTT	CASGALSVGTIYF	-	-	TRBV7-2	TRBJ1-3
TGTGCCAGCAGCCCGGGTGGGGTGATAGCGGGAATCGGAGAGACCCAGTACTTC	CASSPGGVIAGIGETQYF	TRBD2	-	TRBV5-4	TRBJ2-5
TGTGCCAGCAGCCCTAGTGGGGCTAGCGGGTGGGATACGCAGTATTTT	CASSPSGASGWDTQYF	TRBD2	-	TRBV9	TRBJ2-3
TGTGCCAGCAGCTTACTTACAGTGGGAGGGACCTACGAGCAGTACTTC	CASSLLTVGGTYEQYF	TRBD2	-	TRBV7-8	TRBJ2-7
TGTGCCAGCAGCGTAGTTGGGGGACAGACCTACAATGAGCAGTTCTTC	CASSVVGGQTYNEQFF	TRBD1	-	TRBV9	TRBJ2-1
TGTGCCAGTAGTCCCTCTCCGGGAGACGAGCAGTACTTC	CASSPSPGDEQYF	-	few	TRBV19	TRBJ2-7